The T cell receptor (beta chain) under discussion was sequenced for a study of blood T cell repertoires in COVID-19. Some clones are missing from TCRdb's copy, which holds only in-frame ones; the method was immunoSEQ multiplex PCR. Found here are about 150,000 clones, roughly nine tenths of them singletons; the top ten hold less than 4%. Sequencing input: peripheral blood. The receptor was isolated from a woman between 55 and 75 years old with active COVID-19.

CDR3 sequence reads: CASSQRGAYNEQFF. The CDR3 DNA is TGTGCCAGCAGCCAGCGGGGGGCCTACAATGAGCAGTTCTTC. The chain carries TRBV7-2 and TRBJ2-1, with TRBD2 matching 9 bases. Losses at the gene ends were 5 bases for V and 2 bases for J; bases not matched to a gene: 1. This CDR3 contains 14 residues. Germline lookup yields CDR1 SGHTA and CDR2 FQGNSA. Full variable domain (remainder filled in from reference TRBV7-2 and TRBJ2-1): GAGVSQSPSNKVTEKGKDVELRCDPISGHTALYWYRQSLGQGLEFLIYFQGNSAPDKSGLPSDRFSAERTGGSVSTLTIQRTQQEDSAVYLCASSQRGAYNEQFFGPGTRLTVL.